Listed below are T cell receptor beta chains from one sample, sequenced in a study of blood T cell repertoires in COVID-19. Libraries were prepared by immunoSEQ multiplex PCR; TCRdb keeps only in-frame clonotypes and omits some of them. The sample records roughly 250,000 clones, 80% to 85% being singletons. Sequencing was done on a sample of peripheral blood. These receptors all stem from a person aged 70 to 80 with COVID-19, enrolled during active disease. Each CDR3 is given without its conserved first and last residue.

J gene: TRBJ1-6
V gene: TRBV9
CDR3 protein: ASSGDSMVNSPLH

J gene: TRBJ2-1
V gene: TRBV11-2
CDR3 protein: ASNLQLAFFSYNEQF

J gene: TRBJ2-2
V gene: TRBV6-5
CDR3 protein: ASREGDRELF

J gene: TRBJ1-2
V gene: TRBV28
CDR3 protein: ASNIQGNYGYT

J gene: TRBJ1-2
V gene: TRBV29-1
CDR3 protein: SAWGGEYGYT

J gene: TRBJ2-2
V gene: TRBV11-2
CDR3 protein: ASSLVGQGNTGELF

J gene: TRBJ2-7
V gene: TRBV4-3
CDR3 protein: ASSPSPASVSYEQY

J gene: TRBJ2-2
V gene: TRBV7-2
CDR3 protein: ASSLYVAGASGELF

J gene: TRBJ1-4
V gene: TRBV7-2
CDR3 protein: ASSLEGRGAAATNEKLF

J gene: TRBJ2-5
V gene: TRBV5-1
CDR3 protein: ASSLSQGGETQY

J gene: TRBJ1-5
V gene: TRBV18
CDR3 protein: ASSPQQISNQPQH

J gene: TRBJ2-1
V gene: TRBV6-5
CDR3 protein: ASSHRPEQF

J gene: TRBJ2-3
V gene: TRBV10-3
CDR3 protein: AIRGGTPADTQY

J gene: TRBJ2-1
V gene: TRBV4-1
CDR3 protein: ASSHGKGLAGMNFNNEQF

J gene: TRBJ2-7
V gene: TRBV7-3
CDR3 protein: ASSPSPPTGGLGTYEQY

J gene: TRBJ2-3
V gene: TRBV7-3
CDR3 protein: ASSPWTHKDTQY

J gene: TRBJ2-7
V gene: TRBV7-9
CDR3 protein: ASSYREYEQY

J gene: TRBJ1-5
V gene: TRBV4-3
CDR3 protein: ASSHTGSNQPQH

J gene: TRBJ2-1
V gene: TRBV7-6
CDR3 protein: ASSLGDSSYNEQF

J gene: TRBJ1-2
V gene: TRBV3-1/TRBV3-2
CDR3 protein: ASSQDVATGGRRT

J gene: TRBJ1-2
V gene: TRBV6-2/TRBV6-3
CDR3 protein: ASSLWGEAGYT

J gene: TRBJ1-6
V gene: TRBV7-2
CDR3 protein: ASSVNVNSPLH

J gene: TRBJ2-3
V gene: TRBV6-6
CDR3 protein: ASQTTDTQY

J gene: TRBJ1-2
V gene: TRBV5-6
CDR3 protein: ASTQGYGYT

J gene: TRBJ2-4
V gene: TRBV5-5
CDR3 protein: ASSLRETDIQY

J gene: TRBJ2-3
V gene: TRBV5-1
CDR3 protein: ASSQGLAGVADTQY

J gene: TRBJ2-3
V gene: TRBV7-8
CDR3 protein: ASSPRRTGRTDTQY

J gene: TRBJ2-4
V gene: TRBV19
CDR3 protein: ASSIVGGLPHLAKNIQY

J gene: TRBJ1-5
V gene: TRBV11-2
CDR3 protein: ASSLAVSNQPQH

J gene: TRBJ1-2
V gene: TRBV6-5
CDR3 protein: ASKQGGRGGYT

J gene: TRBJ1-2
V gene: TRBV3-1/TRBV3-2
CDR3 protein: ASTRQGGNYGYT

J gene: TRBJ2-5
V gene: TRBV19
CDR3 protein: ASSMAAGGQETQY

J gene: TRBJ2-6
V gene: TRBV27
CDR3 protein: ASSLMDSPLSGANVLT

J gene: TRBJ1-5
V gene: TRBV24-1
CDR3 protein: ATGRTGSGNQPQH

J gene: TRBJ1-2
V gene: TRBV30
CDR3 protein: AWSESKQGTGGYT

J gene: TRBJ2-5
V gene: TRBV19
CDR3 protein: ASSIELRAETQY

J gene: TRBJ2-1
V gene: TRBV5-1
CDR3 protein: ASSPTGLPNEQF

J gene: TRBJ1-2
V gene: TRBV9
CDR3 protein: ASNKADRAQSQGGYT

J gene: TRBJ1-2
V gene: TRBV5-4
CDR3 protein: ASSLDGHGYGYT

J gene: TRBJ1-4
V gene: TRBV12-3/TRBV12-4
CDR3 protein: ASRQGIVEKLF

J gene: TRBJ2-2
V gene: TRBV7-3
CDR3 protein: ASSLIPGQGTGELF

J gene: TRBJ1-5
V gene: TRBV7-2
CDR3 protein: ASSLFGTSSNQPQH